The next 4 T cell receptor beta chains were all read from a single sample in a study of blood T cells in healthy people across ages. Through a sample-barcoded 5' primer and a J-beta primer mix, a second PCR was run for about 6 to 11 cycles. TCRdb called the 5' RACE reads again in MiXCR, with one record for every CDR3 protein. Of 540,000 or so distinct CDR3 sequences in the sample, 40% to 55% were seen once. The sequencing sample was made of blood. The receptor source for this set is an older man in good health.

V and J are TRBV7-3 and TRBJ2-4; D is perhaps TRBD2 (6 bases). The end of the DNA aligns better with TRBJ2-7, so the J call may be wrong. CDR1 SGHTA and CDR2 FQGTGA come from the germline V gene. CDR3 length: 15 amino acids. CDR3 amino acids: CASSLSAGISYEQYF. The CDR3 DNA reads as TGTGCCAGCAGCTTGTCAGCGGGCATCTCCTACGAGCAGTACTTC.

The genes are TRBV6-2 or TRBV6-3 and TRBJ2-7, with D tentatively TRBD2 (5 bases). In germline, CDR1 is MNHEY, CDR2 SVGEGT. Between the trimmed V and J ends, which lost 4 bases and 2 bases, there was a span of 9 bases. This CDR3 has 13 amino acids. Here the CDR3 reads CASSWETPYEQYF. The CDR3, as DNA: TGTGCCAGCAGTTGGGAGACTCCCTACGAGCAGTACTTC.

CDR3 residues: CSVGQGIWQYF. CDR3 in DNA: TGCAGCGTTGGTCAGGGTATCTGGCAGTACTTC. The J gene is TRBJ2-7, the V gene TRBV29-1; D might be TRBD1 (5 bases). Trimming left V 4 bases short and J 9 bases short, with 13 bases between. The CDR3 loop spans 11 amino acids. Germline V gene sequence: CDR1 SQVTM, CDR2 ANQGSEA.

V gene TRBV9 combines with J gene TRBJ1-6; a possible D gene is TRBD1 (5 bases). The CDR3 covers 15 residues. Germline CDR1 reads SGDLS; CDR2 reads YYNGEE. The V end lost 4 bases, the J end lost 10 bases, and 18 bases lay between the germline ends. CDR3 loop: CASSRAPRDGSPLHF. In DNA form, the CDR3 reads TGTGCCAGCAGCCGAGCCCCGAGGGACGGCTCACCCCTCCACTTT.